Each of the 32 T cell receptor beta chains below was sequenced from the same sample in a study of T cells after yellow fever vaccination (dated by TCRdb to the late 2010s). Receptor amplification or capture employed 5' RACE. These reads were obtained on an Illumina HiSeq 2500. TCRdb reanalyzed the raw reads on its own, using fastp at Q25 for trimming and MiXCR for clone calling, and kept in-frame beta chains. CDR3 protein duplicates are merged, each entry listing the most common genes and DNA. The sample profile shows under 600,000 distinct CDR3 sequences; approximately 13% of them were found once. Of the sample, 11% to 15% is held by the ten largest clones. The treatment or condition tag for this specimen amounts to: live attenuated yellow fever vaccine strain. The source was PBMCs, collected on the day of the yellow fever booster vaccination. The source is a young man who received the YFV17D yellow fever vaccine.

In this sample, this clonotype turned up a few times. The chain joins TRBV24-1 to TRBJ1-1, with 7 nucleotides matching TRBD1. V trimming: 4 bases; J trimming: 10 bases; junction bases outside the gene matches: 14. Germline V CDR1 and CDR2: KGHDR, SFDVKD. The CDR3 sequence is 15 residues long. CDR3 nucleotide sequence: TGTGCCACCAGTGAAGCCCTCGGGACAGTCAGCGGAGCTTTCTTT. Amino acid sequence: CATSEALGTVSGAFF.

This clonotype was seen a handful of times. This sequence joins TRBV9 and TRBJ2-1; D remains ambiguous. The CDR3 length is 13 residues. The germline V gene encodes CDR1 SGDLS and CDR2 YYNGEE. V was cut by 4 bases and J by 4 bases, with 9 bases left in between. CDR3: CASSQPTYNEQFF. The CDR3 DNA reads as TGTGCCAGCAGCCAACCGACTTACAATGAGCAGTTCTTC.

The table lists this clonotype with a few counts. The chain links TRBV9 to TRBJ2-7, with D perhaps TRBD2 (6 bases). The CDR3 length is 15 residues. V was pared by 0 bases and J by 6 bases, with 16 bases between. Germline CDR1 reads SGDLS; CDR2 reads YYNGEE. The CDR3 region has the DNA TGTGCCAGCAGCGTAGGGGGGAGGTATGTCTCCGAGCAGTACTTC. Its protein product is CASSVGGRYVSEQYF.

This clonotype has a handful of counts. The rearrangement joins TRBV24-1 to TRBJ2-1; tentatively, D is TRBD1 (5 bases). This CDR3 has 18 amino acids. CDR1 is KGHDR and CDR2 is SFDVKD in the germline V gene. V gave up 0 bases and J gave up 2 bases, with 16 bases separating them. DNA of the CDR3: TGTGCCACCAGTGATTTGTGGGGCTTCCTCCCCCCCTACAATGAGCAGTTCTTC. Translation gives CATSDLWGFLPPYNEQFF.

The genes are TRBV3-1 and TRBJ2-6; D may be TRBD1 (6 bases). The CDR3 extends over 20 amino acids. The V end was cut by 4 bases, the J end by 0 bases, with 22 bases between. Germline-derived CDR1 and CDR2 are LGHDT and YNNKEL (reference sequence). CDR3 loop: CASSPRTSQGLGSGANVLTF. CDR3 DNA: TGTGCCAGCAGCCCGAGAACCTCACAGGGTCTAGGCTCTGGGGCCAACGTCCTGACTTTC.

The chain uses TRBV20-1 and TRBJ2-1, with D perhaps matching TRBD1 (5 bases). Germline V gives CDR1 DFQATT, CDR2 SNEGSKA (reference sequence). Trimming stripped 3 bases from V and 8 bases from J, with 14 bases between. This CDR3 is built from 13 residues. This CDR3 reads CSARSWGRHEQFF. The CDR3 DNA reads TGCAGTGCTAGGTCTTGGGGCAGACATGAGCAGTTCTTC.

This clonotype was counted a few times. The V gene is TRBV5-1, the J gene TRBJ2-5, with D perhaps matching TRBD1 or TRBD2 (5 bases each). The V gene's germline CDR1 is SGHRS and CDR2 YFSETQ. V dropped 3 bases and J dropped 4 bases, with 13 bases sitting between them. CDR3 length equals 14 residues. CDR3 nucleotides: TGCGCCAGCAGCTCGGGAAATGGGGGAGAGACCCAGTACTTC. Protein product: CASSSGNGGETQYF.

The chain couples TRBV20-1 to TRBJ1-5; perhaps TRBD1 as D (6 bases). Germline assignment: CDR1 DFQATT and CDR2 SNEGSKA (reference sequence). V lost 6 bases to trimming and J lost 4 bases, with 13 bases between them. This CDR3 comprises 13 residues. The CDR3 bases are TGCAGTGCCGAAAGCGGACAGAATCAGCCCCAGCATTTT. Translation: CSAESGQNQPQHF.

This clonotype has ten or more counts. The chain employs TRBV5-1 and TRBJ2-7; the D is unclear. This CDR3 spans 15 amino acids. Germline V CDR1 and CDR2: SGHRS, YFSETQ. Trimming took 0 bases from V and 3 from J, leaving 13 bases between them. The CDR3 loop is CASSLAGGPGYEQYF. The CDR3 DNA follows: TGCGCCAGCAGCTTGGCGGGCGGACCAGGCTACGAGCAGTACTTC. Looking up the rest from reference TRBV5-1 and TRBJ2-7 gives the full variable domain: KAGVTQTPRYLIKTRGQQVTLSCSPISGHRSVSWYQQTPGQGLQFLFEYFSETQRNKGNFPGRFSGRQFSNSRSEMNVSTLELGDSALYLCASSLAGGPGYEQYFGPGTRLTVT.

This clonotype was counted ten times or more. V usage is TRBV25-1 and J usage is TRBJ1-3; D unclear. Trimming stripped 9 bases from V and 1 base from J, with 22 bases between. The length of the CDR3 is 17 residues. Germline V CDR1 and CDR2: MGHDK, SYGVNS. As DNA, the CDR3 is TGTGCCAGTAGAATGGAGGGTCCCCATTTTTCTGGAAACACCATATATTTT. Translation gives CASRMEGPHFSGNTIYF.

This rearrangement joins TRBV5-1 to TRBJ2-5; D is unresolved. Germline assignment: CDR1 SGHRS and CDR2 YFSETQ. V was clipped by 4 bases and J by 3 bases, with 10 bases between them. The CDR3 is 13 amino acids. CDR3 coding DNA: TGCGCCAGCAGCCCCGACTTTAAAGAGACCCAGTACTTC. Its protein product is CASSPDFKETQYF.

The chain joins TRBV6-5 to TRBJ2-2; a possible D gene is TRBD2 (5 bases). The CDR3 loop spans 15 amino acids. Trimming left V 4 bases short and J 7 bases short, with 16 bases between. Germline CDR1 reads MNHEY; CDR2 reads SVGAGI. CDR3: CASSSAGRSFGELFF. DNA for the CDR3: TGTGCCAGCAGTTCTGCTGGGAGAAGTTTCGGGGAGCTGTTTTTT.

The genes are TRBV29-1 and TRBJ2-3; D call uncertain. V was cut by 5 bases and J by 7 bases, with 13 bases left in between. Germline V gives CDR1 SQVTM, CDR2 ANQGSEA. The CDR3 is 12 residues long. This chain's CDR3 is CSVSTAMNTQYF. CDR3 DNA sequence: TGCAGCGTTTCAACAGCCATGAATACGCAGTATTTT.

This clonotype showed up just a few times. This chain joins TRBV7-2 and TRBJ2-7; D is possibly TRBD2 (5 bases). V dropped 5 bases and J dropped 2 bases, with 13 bases sitting between them. The V gene's germline CDR1 is SGHTA and CDR2 FQGNSA. The CDR3 has 14 amino acids. Here the CDR3 reads CASSPEVGAYEQYF. The CDR3 DNA is TGTGCCAGCAGCCCCGAGGTCGGGGCCTACGAGCAGTACTTC.

The chain couples TRBV20-1 to TRBJ2-5; 9 nucleotides align to TRBD2. The CDR3 loop spans 15 amino acids. Per the germline V gene, CDR1 is DFQATT and CDR2 is SNEGSKA (reference sequence). Trimming took 0 bases from V and 2 from J; bases not matched to a gene: 4. The CDR3 here is CSARDGGRGQETQYF. The DNA for the CDR3 is TGCAGTGCTAGAGATGGCGGGAGGGGTCAAGAGACCCAGTACTTC.

The V call is TRBV19, the J call TRBJ2-3; the match to TRBD2 covers 7 bases. Trimming removed 3 bases from V and 2 bases from J; junction bases left unmatched: 2. The CDR3 contains 14 residues. CDR1 and CDR2 from the germline V gene are LNHDA and SQIVND (reference sequence). CDR3 DNA: TGTGCCAGTAGTATCAGCGGGATCACAGATACGCAGTATTTT. The encoded protein is CASSISGITDTQYF.

The CDR3, as DNA: TGCAGTGCCGGGACAGGGGTTCACGAGACCCAGTACTTC. This translates into CSAGTGVHETQYF. This chain links TRBV20-1 with TRBJ2-5, with TRBD1 matching 10 bases. The CDR3 is 13 residues long. Germline V gene lookup returns CDR1 DFQATT and CDR2 SNEGSKA (reference sequence). V gave up 6 bases and J gave up 5 bases; unmatched junction bases: 6.

This clonotype has more than one count but fewer than ten. J is TRBJ1-5 and V is TRBV15; D possibly corresponds to TRBD1 (6 bases). Trimming left V 1 base short and J 4 bases short, with 11 bases between. The V gene's germline CDR1 is LNHNV and CDR2 YYDKDF (reference sequence). The CDR3 totals 15 residues. This CDR3 reads CATSRVTGSNQPQHF. DNA of the CDR3: TGTGCCACCAGCAGAGTTACAGGGTCAAATCAGCCCCAGCATTTT.

This clonotype was seen repeatedly, ten times or more. The V gene is TRBV12-3 or TRBV12-4, the J gene TRBJ2-7, with 7 bases identical to TRBD1. The CDR3 is 14 amino acids. Trimming cost V 1 base and J 4 bases; bases outside gene matches: 4. The CDR3 here is CASSLGGGGYEQYF. The CDR3 DNA reads as TGTGCCAGCAGTTTAGGAGGGGGCGGTTACGAGCAGTACTTC.

This chain connects TRBV5-1 to TRBJ2-3; 7 bases map to TRBD1. Germline V gene data show CDR1 as SGHRS and CDR2 as YFSETQ. The CDR3 length is 15 residues. V gave up 4 bases and J gave up 1 base; unmatched junction bases: 6. The CDR3 DNA follows: TGCGCCAGCAGCACGACAGGGCTGGGCACAGATACGCAGTATTTT. It yields the protein CASSTTGLGTDTQYF. Based on the CDR3 plus reference TRBV5-1 and TRBJ2-3, the full variable domain is KAGVTQTPRYLIKTRGQQVTLSCSPISGHRSVSWYQQTPGQGLQFLFEYFSETQRNKGNFPGRFSGRQFSNSRSEMNVSTLELGDSALYLCASSTTGLGTDTQYFGPGTRLTVL.

This clonotype was recorded a few times. The chain links TRBV5-4 to TRBJ1-2, with 8 bases that match TRBD1. Germline V gene data show CDR1 as SGHNT and CDR2 as YYREEE (reference sequence). The CDR3 runs 11 residues. J gave up 10 bases and V 4 bases, and 3 bases lay outside the gene matches. Here the CDR3 reads CASSGDRIYTF. The CDR3 nucleotides read TGTGCCAGCAGCGGGGACAGGATCTACACCTTC.

This clonotype was counted only a few times. The gene calls are TRBV12-3 or TRBV12-4 and TRBJ1-3; D is possibly TRBD1 (6 bases). Trimming removed 6 bases from V and 6 bases from J, with 15 bases in between. This CDR3 region has 14 residues. CDR3 protein: CASRDSFVENTIYF. In nucleotides, the CDR3 is TGTGCCAGCAGGGACAGCTTCGTGGAAAACACCATATATTTT.

The chain recombines TRBV19 with TRBJ2-1; perhaps TRBD2 as D (6 bases). V lost 3 bases, J lost 5 bases, and 17 bases lay in between. The V gene's germline CDR1 is LNHDA and CDR2 SQIVND (reference sequence). The CDR3 has 16 amino acids. CDR3 protein: CASSIGGFGRDNEQFF. DNA of the CDR3: TGTGCCAGTAGTATTGGGGGGTTCGGTAGGGACAATGAGCAGTTCTTC.

The J gene is TRBJ2-1, the V gene TRBV9; the D is unclear. From germline, CDR1 is SGDLS and CDR2 YYNGEE. The V end was cut by 0 bases, the J end by 4 bases, with 14 bases between. The CDR3 has 16 residues. CDR3 nucleotide sequence: TGTGCCAGCAGCGTAGAGTTCGGGCACGAATACAATGAGCAGTTCTTC. Its protein is CASSVEFGHEYNEQFF. The full variable domain, rest sourced from reference TRBV9 and TRBJ2-1, is DSGVTQTPKHLITATGQRVTLRCSPRSGDLSVYWYQQSLDQGLQFLIQYYNGEERAKGNILERFSAQQFPDLHSELNLSSLELGDSALYFCASSVEFGHEYNEQFFGPGTRLTVL.

The V call is TRBV21-1, the J call TRBJ2-7; the table's TRBD2 call for D was not verified on the DNA. TRBV21-1 is assigned pseudogene status. The CDR3 totals 14 residues. The CDR3 DNA follows: TGTGCCAGCAGCCCCAGGACTTTTCTTAGGGAGCAGTACTTC. This encodes CASSPRTFLREQYF.

V is TRBV11-2 and J is TRBJ1-1, with D possibly being TRBD1 (6 bases). CDR1 is SGHAT and CDR2 is FQNNGV in the germline V gene. This CDR3 contains 15 residues. Deletions cut 4 bases from V and 11 bases from J, with 23 bases between. CDR3 amino acids: CASSSTLIRAQGAFF. CDR3 DNA sequence: TGTGCCAGCAGCTCTACTCTGATCCGGGCCCAGGGGGCTTTCTTT. Complete variable domain (other parts from reference TRBV11-2 and TRBJ1-1): EAGVAQSPRYKIIEKRQSVAFWCNPISGHATLYWYQQILGQGPKLLIQFQNNGVVDDSQLPKDRFSAERLKGVDSTLKIQPAKLEDSAVYLCASSSTLIRAQGAFFGQGTRLTVV.

This clonotype occurred a few times. The chain employs TRBV6-2 or TRBV6-3 and TRBJ2-3; perhaps TRBD1 as D (6 bases). Trimming removed 9 bases at V and 4 bases at J, with 11 bases between. CDR1 is MNHEY, CDR2 SVGEGT, per germline. The CDR3 has 12 residues. Here the CDR3 reads CASTGNSDTQYF. The CDR3 nucleotides are TGTGCCAGTACAGGGAATTCAGATACGCAGTATTTT.

The V gene is TRBV13, the J gene TRBJ2-7; D might be TRBD2 (6 bases). The V end lost 6 bases, the J end lost 7 bases, and 16 bases lay between the germline ends. The germline V gene encodes CDR1 PRHDT and CDR2 FYEKMQ (reference sequence). This CDR3 has 13 amino acids. For the CDR3, the DNA is TGTGCCAGCAGTGTCGGGAGTTCTGGTGAGCAGTACTTC. Its translation is CASSVGSSGEQYF.

The sample holds a few counts of this clonotype. This chain links TRBV5-6 with TRBJ2-3, with TRBD1 as a possible D gene (5 bases). The germline V gene has CDR1 SGHDT and CDR2 YYEEEE. V lost 4 bases, J lost 2 bases, and 14 bases lay in between. The CDR3 consists of 15 residues. The DNA of the CDR3 is TGTGCCAGCAGCGCCCCGGACACCTCCACAGATACGCAGTATTTT. Translated, it gives CASSAPDTSTDTQYF.

This clonotype was picked up a small number of times. This chain uses TRBV12-3 or TRBV12-4 with TRBJ2-3, with D unclear. There are 12 residues in the CDR3. Trimming took off 2 bases at V and 12 bases at J, with 12 bases between the two ends. The chain's CDR3 is CASSLKSQLQYF. As DNA, the CDR3 is TGTGCCAGCAGTTTAAAGTCCCAGCTACAGTATTTT.

At least ten counts were recorded for this clonotype. This chain links TRBV4-3 with TRBJ1-5; unclear D gene. Germline V gene data show CDR1 as LGHNA and CDR2 as YSLEER. V shed 3 bases and J shed 4 bases, with 10 bases lying between them. This CDR3 region has 14 residues. In nucleotides, the CDR3 is TGCGCCAGCAGCCAGGCCCAAGGAAATCAGCCCCAGCATTTT. It encodes CASSQAQGNQPQHF.

The CDR3 DNA sequence: TGTGCCAGCAGCCCAACCGTTTTAGCCAAAAACATTCAGTACTTC. The encoded protein is CASSPTVLAKNIQYF. This chain links TRBV7-2 with TRBJ2-4; D gene uncertain. The V gene's germline CDR1 is SGHTA and CDR2 FQGNSA. The CDR3 totals 15 residues. The V and J ends lost 5 bases and 0 bases respectively, with 11 bases between them.